The 23 T cell receptor beta chains given below trace back to one sample, sequenced in a study of human T cells and chemical hapten exposure. Regarding time point: pre-sensitization, week 0. The treatment here: therapeutic diphenylcyclopropenone sensitization with weekly scalp DPC. A single record per CDR3 protein comes from TCRdb applying MiXCR to the RACE reads. Of 55,000 to 75,000 distinct CDR3 sequences listed, approximately 6.7% were seen once; the top ten hold more than 1.5%. The specimen was whole blood, collected in connection with sensitization to the hapten diphenylcyclopropenone (DPC). The receptor set was obtained from a young woman with alopecia areata. Some clones in this sample may be carry-over from other donors' samples.

V is TRBV6-5 and J is TRBJ1-5; no clear D. This CDR3 has 13 residues. V lost 4 bases and J 3 bases, leaving 7 bases between the germline ends. The germline gives CDR1 MNHEY, CDR2 SVGAGI. CDR3 sequence (DNA): TGTGCCAGCAGTTGGGCCCTCAATCAGCCCCAGCATTTT. Protein product: CASSWALNQPQHF.

There are a few counts of this clonotype. The chain carries TRBV12-3 or TRBV12-4 and TRBJ2-2; 7 nucleotides match TRBD1. Trimming took 4 bases from V and 5 from J; bases not matched to a gene: 7. The CDR3 runs to 15 residues. CDR3 amino acids: CASSSVTGSTGELFF. The CDR3 coding sequence is TGTGCCAGCAGTTCCGTGACAGGGTCGACCGGGGAGCTGTTTTTT.

The table lists this clonotype with many counts. In DNA, the CDR3 is TGCGCCAGCAGCCAAGATGGGGGACCCCGCGAGTTCTTC. Residues: CASSQDGGPREFF. The chain joins TRBV4-1 to TRBJ2-1; D may correspond to TRBD1 or TRBD2 (5 bases each). Germline loops: CDR1 MGHRA, CDR2 YSYEKL. The CDR3 sequence is 13 residues long. Trimming left V 0 bases short and J 14 bases short, with 14 bases between.

V gene TRBV20-1 combines with J gene TRBJ1-4; TRBD1 aligns across 10 bases. Germline V lookup: CDR1 DFQATT, CDR2 SNEGSKA (reference sequence). V trimming: 5 bases; J trimming: 7 bases; junction bases outside the gene matches: 4. There are 13 residues in the CDR3. CDR3 in amino acids: CSARQGAVEKLFF. The CDR3 nucleotides read TGCAGTGCTCGACAGGGGGCTGTTGAAAAACTGTTTTTT.

This clonotype occurred many times. The chain has TRBV29-1 and TRBJ1-1, with no clear D. The CDR3 is 10 residues long. Trimming stripped 7 bases from V and 1 base from J, with 4 bases between. Germline V gene data show CDR1 as SQVTM and CDR2 as ANQGSEA. CDR3 sequence: CSGSNTEAFF. As DNA, the CDR3 is TGCAGCGGATCGAACACTGAAGCTTTCTTT.

This clonotype was detected ten times or more. This chain links TRBV30 with TRBJ1-2; D is unclear. The CDR3 has 12 amino acids. Trimming stripped 3 bases from V and 1 base from J, with 6 bases between. The germline CDR1 and CDR2 sequences are GTSNPN and SVGIG (reference sequence). For the CDR3, the DNA is TGTGCCTGGAGCCCAAATAACTATGGCTACACCTTC. This encodes CAWSPNNYGYTF. The full variable domain, rest sourced from reference TRBV30 and TRBJ1-2, is SQTIHQWPATLVQPVGSPLSLECTVEGTSNPNLYWYRQAAGRGLQLLFYSVGIGQISSEVPQNLSASRPQDRQFILSSKKLLLSDSGFYLCAWSPNNYGYTFGSGTRLTVV.

This clonotype was counted only a few times. The chain joins TRBV7-9 to TRBJ1-5, with D possibly being TRBD1 (5 bases). Germline assignment: CDR1 SEHNR and CDR2 FQNEAQ (reference sequence). The length of the CDR3 is 17 residues. Trimming removed 2 bases from V and 0 bases from J, with 14 bases in between. CDR3 sequence (DNA): TGTGCCAGCAGCTTAAGTGGGGGTAGAAATAGCAATCAGCCCCAGCATTTT. This sequence encodes CASSLSGGRNSNQPQHF.

The chain combines TRBV12-3 or TRBV12-4 with TRBJ2-4; D is uncertain. The ends were cut back, 2 bases at V and 0 bases at J, with 11 bases in the middle. CDR3 length: 16 residues. The CDR3 nucleotides read TGTGCCAGCAGTTTATTGCGACCGCTAGCCAAAAACATTCAGTACTTC. Residues: CASSLLRPLAKNIQYF.

The genes are TRBV29-1 and TRBJ1-4; perhaps TRBD1 as D (5 bases). Trimming took 4 bases from V and 6 from J, leaving 15 bases between them. The germline V gene encodes CDR1 SQVTM and CDR2 ANQGSEA. The CDR3 loop spans 14 amino acids. CDR3 coding DNA: TGCAGCGTTGTTTTCGTCCGGGGGGATGAAAAACTGTTTTTT. Translation gives CSVVFVRGDEKLFF.

This clonotype was recorded many times. The chain links TRBV5-1 to TRBJ2-5; 9 positions agree with TRBD2. J was trimmed by 4 bases and V by 2 bases; bases with no gene match: 12. This CDR3 spans 17 amino acids. The germline gives CDR1 SGHRS, CDR2 YFSETQ. DNA for the CDR3: TGCGCCAGCAGCTTCGGACGACTAGCGGATCACCCAGAGACCCAGTACTTC. Protein: CASSFGRLADHPETQYF. The complete variable domain, with remaining parts taken from reference TRBV5-1 and TRBJ2-5, reads KAGVTQTPRYLIKTRGQQVTLSCSPISGHRSVSWYQQTPGQGLQFLFEYFSETQRNKGNFPGRFSGRQFSNSRSEMNVSTLELGDSALYLCASSFGRLADHPETQYFGPGTRLLVL.

In its sample, this clonotype was seen many times. This rearrangement joins TRBV3-1 to TRBJ1-4; D perhaps matches TRBD1 (5 bases). The CDR3 extends over 14 amino acids. Germline values: CDR1 LGHDT, CDR2 YNNKEL (reference sequence). Trimming took off 4 bases at V and 8 bases at J, with 14 bases between the two ends. CDR3 loop: CASSLGTGGEKLFF. The CDR3 DNA reads TGTGCCAGCAGCCTTGGGACGGGCGGCGAAAAACTGTTTTTT. The full variable domain, in which reference TRBV3-1 and TRBJ1-4 provide the parts outside the CDR3, is DTAVSQTPKYLVTQMGNDKSIKCEQNLGHDTMYWYKQDSKKFLKIMFSYNNKELIINETVPNRFSPKSPDKAHLNLHINSLELGDSAVYFCASSLGTGGEKLFFGSGTQLSVL.

This clonotype showed up many times. DNA of the CDR3: TGTGCCAGCAGCGATACGGGGGGGCCCCGGACAGATACGCAGTATTTT. Translated, it gives CASSDTGGPRTDTQYF. The V and J genes are TRBV3-1 and TRBJ2-3; 8 positions match TRBD2. CDR3 length equals 16 residues. V lost 5 bases to trimming and J lost 3 bases; unmatched junction nucleotides: 10. Germline CDR1 LGHDT, CDR2 YNNKEL (reference sequence).

This clonotype was observed at least ten times. The chain employs TRBV12-3 or TRBV12-4 and TRBJ2-1; no reliable D call. The CDR3 covers 15 residues. V was shortened by 2 bases and J by 0 bases, with 8 bases between the two germline ends. CDR3 coding DNA: TGTGCCAGCAGTTTATCGGCCAGCTCCTACAATGAGCAGTTCTTC. This encodes CASSLSASSYNEQFF.

There are many counts of this clonotype. The chain combines TRBV7-9 with TRBJ2-3, with 8 bases lining up with TRBD1. CDR1 is SEHNR, CDR2 FQNEAQ, per germline (reference sequence). V lost 5 bases and J lost 2; bases outside the gene matches: 6. The CDR3 is 15 amino acids. The CDR3 reads CASSLSQGATDTQYF. The DNA of the CDR3 is TGTGCCAGCAGCCTCAGTCAGGGGGCCACAGATACGCAGTATTTT.

At least ten counts were recorded for this clonotype. CDR3 coding DNA: TGCAGCGTCGAGGGGCAGACCTACGAGCAGTACTTC. Its translation: CSVEGQTYEQYF. The chain couples TRBV29-1 to TRBJ2-7, with D perhaps assigned TRBD1 or TRBD2 (5 bases each). V was cut by 6 bases and J by 2 bases, with 11 bases left in between. CDR1 SQVTM and CDR2 ANQGSEA come from the germline V gene. CDR3 length: 12 residues.

This chain connects TRBV15 to TRBJ1-3; D gene ambiguous. Per the germline V gene, CDR1 is LNHNV and CDR2 is YYDKDF (reference sequence). The CDR3 runs to 13 residues. The ends were cut back, 0 bases at V and 3 bases at J, with 3 bases in the middle. The CDR3 region has the DNA TGTGCCACCAGCAGAGATGATGGAAACACCATATATTTT. This codes for CATSRDDGNTIYF.

Comments on this clonotype: Possible read error: a much larger clone is one base away. CDR3 DNA: TGTGCCAGCAGTTTGGGGAGGGGGGCAGATACGCAGTATTTT. Protein product: CASSLGRGADTQYF. The chain combines TRBV12-3 or TRBV12-4 with TRBJ2-3; D might be TRBD2 (7 bases). The ends were cut back, 3 bases at V and 4 bases at J, with 11 bases in the middle. This CDR3 is 14 amino acids long.

This clonotype was seen only a few times. A much larger clone sits a single nucleotide away, making a read error possible. This chain connects TRBV5-1 to TRBJ1-2, with 7 nucleotides matching TRBD1. This CDR3 contains 14 residues. The ends lost 4 bases at V and 1 base at J; junction bases unmatched: 4. The V gene's germline CDR1 is SGHRS and CDR2 YFSETQ. The CDR3 coding sequence is TGCGCCAGCAGCGCGGGACAGCGTAACTATGGCTACACCTTC. It specifies CASSAGQRNYGYTF.

Ten or more counts support this clonotype. The chain has TRBV12-5 and TRBJ1-6, with D unresolved. This CDR3 region has 11 residues. V dropped 3 bases and J dropped 7 bases, with 1 base sitting between them. The germline gives CDR1 LGHNT, CDR2 FRNRAP. The CDR3 coding sequence is TGTGCTAGTGGTTTCAATTCACCCCTCCACTTT. Amino acids: CASGFNSPLHF.

This clonotype showed up many times. This rearrangement joins TRBV20-1 to TRBJ1-1, with a possible D match to TRBD1 (5 bases). The CDR3 runs 13 residues. V was pared by 6 bases and J by 7 bases, with 18 bases between. The germline gives CDR1 DFQATT, CDR2 SNEGSKA (reference sequence). In DNA, the CDR3 is TGCAGTGCCCCATCCCAGGGTTTTGGTGAAGCTTTCTTT. Encoded protein: CSAPSQGFGEAFF.

This clonotype appeared a few times. J is TRBJ1-2 and V is TRBV27, with 7 bases that match TRBD1. CDR3 size: 15 residues. CDR1 is MNHEY, CDR2 SMNVEV, per germline (reference sequence). V shed 7 bases, J shed 12 bases, and the junction held 20 bases outside the gene matches. DNA of the CDR3: TGTGCCAGCAAACCAGGACAGGTCTATCCATGGGGCGACACCTTC. Amino acids: CASKPGQVYPWGDTF.

This clonotype was found many times. This CDR3 reads CASSLGATVGSTDTQYF. CDR3 DNA sequence: TGCGCCAGCAGCTTGGGTGCGACAGTAGGTTCCACAGATACGCAGTATTTT. The J gene is TRBJ2-3, the V gene TRBV5-1; D may be TRBD1 (5 bases). Germline lookup yields CDR1 SGHRS and CDR2 YFSETQ. V dropped 0 bases and J dropped 2 bases, with 16 bases sitting between them. The CDR3 runs to 17 residues.

Ten or more counts support this clonotype. The V and J genes are TRBV18 and TRBJ1-1; TRBD1 is a possible D gene (6 bases). In germline, CDR1 is KGHSH, CDR2 LQKENI. The CDR3 is 12 amino acids. Trimming cost V 5 bases and J 7 bases, with 11 bases left between them. The CDR3 DNA reads as TGTGCCAGCTCAGTAACAGGGCGTGAAGCTTTCTTT. Translated, it gives CASSVTGREAFF.